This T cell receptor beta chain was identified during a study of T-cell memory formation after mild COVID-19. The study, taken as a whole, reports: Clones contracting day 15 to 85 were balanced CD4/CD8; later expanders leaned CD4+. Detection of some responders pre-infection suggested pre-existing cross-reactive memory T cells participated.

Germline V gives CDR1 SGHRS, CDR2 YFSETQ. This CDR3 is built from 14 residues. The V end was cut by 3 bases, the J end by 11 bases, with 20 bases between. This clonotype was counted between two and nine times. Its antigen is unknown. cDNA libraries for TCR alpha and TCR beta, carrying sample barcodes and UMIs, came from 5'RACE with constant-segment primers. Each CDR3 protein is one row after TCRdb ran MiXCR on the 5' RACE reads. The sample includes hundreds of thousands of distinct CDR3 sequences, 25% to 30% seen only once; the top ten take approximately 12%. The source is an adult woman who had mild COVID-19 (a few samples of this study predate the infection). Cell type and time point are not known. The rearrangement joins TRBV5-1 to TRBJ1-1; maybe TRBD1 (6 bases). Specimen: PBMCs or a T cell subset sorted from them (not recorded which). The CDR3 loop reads CASSSGTPRWSAFF. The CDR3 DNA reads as TGCGCCAGCAGCTCCGGGACACCCCGCTGGTCCGCTTTCTTT.